This T cell receptor beta chain was sequenced for a study of PD-1 blockade in classical Hodgkin lymphoma. General observations from the study: Patients newly diagnosed and complete responders had comparable baseline diversity.

Sequencing used immunoSEQ multiplex PCR; TCRdb keeps in-frame clones, though not all of them. Among tens of thousands of clones, roughly 73% were seen once, and the ten largest hold about 15%. V lost 8 bases, J lost 3 bases, and 20 bases lay in between. In germline, CDR1 is MNHNY, CDR2 SVGAGI (reference sequence). The CDR3 sequence is 15 residues long. Relapse after autologous stem cell transplantation occurred in every patient, and brentuximab vedotin exposure varied. As for this clone: Its antigen is unknown.

This chain connects TRBV6-6 to TRBJ2-7, with D possibly matching TRBD1 (5 bases). The sequenced sample was peripheral blood mononuclear cells (PBMCs), obtained before the second cycle of nivolumab. The sequence was obtained from a human donor with classical Hodgkin lymphoma. CDR3 DNA: TGTGCCAGCTCCCCCTCAGGGCAGAGACTCTACGAGCAGTACTTC. It codes for CASSPSGQRLYEQYF.